A selection of T cell receptor beta chains follows, all from one sample in a study of T cell changes during pregnancy in multiple sclerosis. Generated by immunoSEQ multiplex PCR, the TCRdb table keeps only in-frame clones and is missing some. The sample lists some 60,000 clones, roughly nine tenths occurring once. Sequencing used peripheral blood, obtained before pregnancy. Every receptor here comes from a female donor with multiple sclerosis, enrolled in a pregnancy study. Both conserved end residues are part of each CDR3. A D gene is named only where the DNA matches it firmly. A row's size may be missing; if present it is once, few, many or a size class.

D gene	V gene	clone size	J gene	CDR3 protein	CDR3 DNA
.	TRBV5-4	.	TRBJ2-3	CASSSRLVPAPGDTQYF	TGTGCCAGCAGCAGTAGACTAGTGCCAGCTCCCGGAGATACGCAGTATTTT
TRBD1	TRBV5-8	.	TRBJ2-7	CASSSLGQVRYEQYF	TGTGCCAGCAGCTCATTGGGACAGGTCCGGTACGAGCAGTACTTC
TRBD1	TRBV4-3	once	TRBJ2-7	CASSQDRSGGPEQYF	TGCGCCAGCAGCCAAGATCGGTCAGGGGGCCCCGAGCAGTACTTC
TRBD1	TRBV19	.	TRBJ1-3	CASSILSTGMGNTIYF	TGTGCCAGTAGTATCCTCTCGACAGGGATGGGAAACACCATATATTTT
.	TRBV6-5	once	TRBJ1-5	CASSADAQVYQPQHF	TGTGCCAGCAGTGCAGACGCCCAGGTTTATCAGCCCCAGCATTTT
.	TRBV7-2	.	TRBJ1-2	CASSSRQVIDYGYTF	TGTGCCAGCAGCTCCCGACAGGTGATAGACTATGGCTACACCTTC
TRBD1	TRBV5-4	once	TRBJ1-2	CASSIGQVGTSYGYTF	TGTGCCAGCAGCATAGGACAGGTGGGGACATCCTATGGCTACACCTTC
TRBD1	TRBV29-1	.	TRBJ1-6	CSVQDREGNLRGPLHF	TGCAGCGTGCAGGACAGGGAAGGCAACCTCCGGGGACCCCTCCACTTT
TRBD1	TRBV6-5	.	TRBJ1-6	CASSYRDRESPLHF	TGTGCCAGCAGTTACCGGGACAGGGAATCACCCCTCCACTTT
TRBD1	TRBV7-3	.	TRBJ2-5	CASSPGTGRETQYF	TGTGCCAGCAGCCCCGGGACAGGGAGAGAGACCCAGTACTTC
TRBD2	TRBV5-1	.	TRBJ2-7	CASSLELAGGPPYEQYF	TGCGCCAGCAGCTTGGAGCTAGCGGGGGGGCCCCCCTACGAGCAGTACTTC
TRBD1	TRBV15	once	TRBJ1-1	CATSRAKTGADTEAFF	TGTGCCACCAGCAGGGCTAAGACAGGGGCGGACACTGAAGCTTTCTTT
TRBD1	TRBV6-1	.	TRBJ1-1	CASCNRGNTEAFF	TGTGCCAGCTGCAACAGGGGGAACACTGAAGCTTTCTTT
.	TRBV29-1	.	TRBJ2-3	CSVVRGASDTQYF	TGCAGCGTTGTCCGGGGGGCATCGGATACGCAGTATTTT
TRBD1	TRBV5-4	few	TRBJ1-1	CASSLPGTGGYTEAFF	TGTGCCAGCAGCTTACCCGGGACAGGGGGCTACACTGAAGCTTTCTTT
TRBD2	TRBV29-1	once	TRBJ2-7	CSVAGGDSGEQYF	TGCAGCGTTGCGGGAGGGGATTCGGGCGAGCAGTACTTC
TRBD2	TRBV5-4	.	TRBJ2-3	CASSIGLAGGDTQYF	TGTGCCAGCAGCATCGGACTAGCGGGAGGCGATACGCAGTATTTT
TRBD1	TRBV7-2	.	TRBJ2-2	CASSWTGNTGELFF	TGTGCCAGCAGCTGGACAGGGAACACCGGGGAGCTGTTTTTT
TRBD1	TRBV25-1	.	TRBJ2-7	CASSEPGQGSAEQYF	TGTGCCAGCAGTGAACCCGGACAGGGATCAGCCGAGCAGTACTTC
TRBD2	TRBV4-3	.	TRBJ2-1	CASSQGLGAGGYNEQFF	TGCGCCAGCAGCCAAGGTTTGGGGGCGGGGGGCTACAATGAGCAGTTCTTC
.	TRBV5-6	.	TRBJ1-1	CASSSLDRMNTEAFF	TGTGCCAGCAGCTCGTTGGACAGAATGAACACTGAAGCTTTCTTT
TRBD2	TRBV14	.	TRBJ2-6	CASYLSGAGANVLTF	TGTGCCAGCTATCTAAGCGGGGCTGGGGCCAACGTCCTGACTTTC
TRBD1	TRBV7-2	once	TRBJ2-7	CASSSYRGPYEQYF	TGTGCCAGCAGCTCTTACAGGGGGCCCTACGAGCAGTACTTC
.	TRBV19	.	TRBJ2-3	CASSIVGGPDTQYF	TGTGCCAGTAGTATCGTGGGGGGGCCAGATACGCAGTATTTT
.	TRBV4-2	.	TRBJ1-1	CASSPKGSGEAGAFF	TGTGCCAGCAGCCCCAAAGGGAGCGGGGAGGCTGGGGCTTTCTTT
TRBD2	TRBV7-9	.	TRBJ2-3	CASSLSRTSGTTSTDTQYF	TGTGCCAGCAGCTTATCTCGGACTAGCGGTACTACTAGCACAGATACGCAGTATTTT
.	TRBV19	.	TRBJ2-3	CASARESDTQYF	TGTGCCAGTGCCAGGGAATCAGATACGCAGTATTTT
TRBD2	TRBV19	.	TRBJ2-7	CASRRTSGSSYEQYF	TGTGCCAGTAGACGGACTAGCGGGAGCTCCTACGAGCAGTACTTC
.	TRBV7-7	.	TRBJ2-6	CASSLGPAGANVLTF	TGTGCTAGCAGCTTAGGGCCCGCTGGGGCCAACGTCCTGACTTTC
.	TRBV5-5	.	TRBJ1-1	CASSPGSMNTEAFF	TGTGCCAGCAGCCCCGGGTCTATGAACACTGAAGCTTTCTTT
TRBD1	TRBV15	.	TRBJ1-3	CATSKGTGEVNTIYF	TGTGCCACCAGCAAGGGGACAGGGGAGGTGAACACCATATATTTT
.	TRBV19	.	TRBJ2-7	CASSPTARVNEQYF	TGTGCCAGTAGTCCGACTGCCAGGGTGAACGAGCAGTACTTC
.	TRBV19	.	TRBJ2-3	CAAGALVWDTQYF	TGTGCCGCGGGCGCACTCGTTTGGGATACGCAGTATTTT
.	TRBV5-4	.	TRBJ2-7	CASSLVVGGDEQYF	TGTGCCAGCAGCTTGGTAGTAGGGGGGGACGAGCAGTACTTC
TRBD2	TRBV6-5	.	TRBJ2-1	CASQSGGANEQFF	TGTGCCAGCCAGTCCGGGGGGGCGAATGAGCAGTTCTTC
.	TRBV7-2	once	TRBJ1-5	CASSKGVNQPQHF	TGTGCCAGCAGCAAAGGGGTCAATCAGCCCCAGCATTTT
.	TRBV4-1	.	TRBJ2-7	CASSQDSGSYEQYF	TGCGCCAGCAGCCAGGATAGCGGATCCTACGAGCAGTACTTC
TRBD1	TRBV18	.	TRBJ1-5	CASSPTGGAYSNQPQHF	TGTGCCAGCTCACCGACAGGGGGCGCCTATAGCAATCAGCCCCAGCATTTT
.	TRBV29-1	.	TRBJ2-5	CSVWGGGETQYF	TGCAGCGTGTGGGGGGGCGGCGAGACCCAGTACTTC
.	TRBV7-9	.	TRBJ1-1	CASSFWEGGTEAFF	TGTGCCAGCAGCTTCTGGGAGGGAGGCACTGAAGCTTTCTTT
.	TRBV7-8	.	TRBJ2-6	CASILSSGANVLTF	TGTGCCAGCATCCTGAGCTCTGGGGCCAACGTCCTGACTTTC
TRBD1	TRBV2	.	TRBJ1-2	CASRPQGAGFGYTF	TGTGCCAGCAGACCCCAGGGGGCCGGGTTTGGCTACACCTTC
.	TRBV5-5	.	TRBJ1-5	CASSFPDQGQPQHF	TGTGCCAGCAGCTTTCCCGATCAGGGTCAGCCCCAGCATTTT
TRBD1	TRBV7-2	.	TRBJ1-5	CASSRRTGTGQPQHF	TGTGCCAGCAGCCGTCGGACAGGGACAGGTCAGCCCCAGCATTTT
TRBD1	TRBV9	.	TRBJ2-1	CASSTDRGPYNEQFF	TGTGCCAGCAGCACAGACAGGGGTCCCTACAATGAGCAGTTCTTC
.	TRBV19	.	TRBJ1-1	CATRTGGNEAFF	TGTGCCACCCGGACGGGGGGAAATGAAGCTTTCTTT
.	TRBV7-2	.	TRBJ1-6	CASSSGRGYNSPLHF	TGTGCCAGCAGCTCCGGACGGGGCTATAATTCACCCCTCCACTTT
.	TRBV19	.	TRBJ1-2	CASSIDTGPRGYTF	TGTGCCAGTAGTATCGACACAGGACCTCGGGGCTACACCTTC
.	TRBV7-3	once	TRBJ1-2	CASSLRGGRGGYGYTF	TGTGCCAGCAGCTTAAGAGGAGGCAGGGGTGGGTATGGCTACACCTTC
.	TRBV10-3	.	TRBJ1-1	CAISEGRGTEAFF	TGTGCCATCAGTGAGGGCCGGGGCACTGAAGCTTTCTTT
.	TRBV30	.	TRBJ2-3	CAWSRQTSSTDTQYF	TGTGCCTGGAGTCGACAGACCTCTAGCACAGATACGCAGTATTTT
TRBD1	TRBV6-6	.	TRBJ1-2	CASSPGQSYGYTF	TGTGCCAGCAGTCCGGGACAGTCCTATGGCTACACCTTC
TRBD1	TRBV5-6	.	TRBJ1-2	CASSLVGQGTYGYTF	TGTGCCAGCAGCTTGGTAGGACAGGGCACCTATGGCTACACCTTC
TRBD1	TRBV27	.	TRBJ1-1	CASRGQLNTEAFF	TGTGCCAGCAGGGGACAGTTGAACACTGAAGCTTTCTTT
TRBD1	TRBV10-3	once	TRBJ2-3	CAISDGTGGRYF	TGTGCCATCAGTGATGGGACAGGGGGACGGTATTTT